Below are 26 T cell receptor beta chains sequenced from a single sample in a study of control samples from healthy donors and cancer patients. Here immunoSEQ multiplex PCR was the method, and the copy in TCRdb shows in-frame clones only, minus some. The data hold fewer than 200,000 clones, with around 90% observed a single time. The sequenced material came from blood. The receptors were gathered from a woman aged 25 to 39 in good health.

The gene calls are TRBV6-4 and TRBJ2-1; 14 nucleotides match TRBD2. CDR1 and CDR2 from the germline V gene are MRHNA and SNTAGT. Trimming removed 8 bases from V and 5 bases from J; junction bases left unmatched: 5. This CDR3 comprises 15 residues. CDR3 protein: CASRLAGGQNNEQFF. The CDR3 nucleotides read TGTGCCAGCCGACTAGCGGGGGGGCAAAACAATGAGCAGTTCTTC.

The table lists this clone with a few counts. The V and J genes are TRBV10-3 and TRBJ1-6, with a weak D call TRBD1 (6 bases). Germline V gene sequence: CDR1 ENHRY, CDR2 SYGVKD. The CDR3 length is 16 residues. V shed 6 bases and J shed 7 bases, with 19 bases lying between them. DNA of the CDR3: TGTGCCATCAGCCGCGAGCCCAGGGGAGGGAATTCACCCCTCCACTTT. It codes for CAISREPRGGNSPLHF.

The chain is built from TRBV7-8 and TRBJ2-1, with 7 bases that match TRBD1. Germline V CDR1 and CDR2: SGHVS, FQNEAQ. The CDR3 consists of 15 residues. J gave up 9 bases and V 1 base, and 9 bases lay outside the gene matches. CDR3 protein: CASSLVVGQSTEQFF. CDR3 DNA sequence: TGTGCCAGCAGCTTAGTGGTGGGACAGAGTACTGAGCAGTTCTTC.

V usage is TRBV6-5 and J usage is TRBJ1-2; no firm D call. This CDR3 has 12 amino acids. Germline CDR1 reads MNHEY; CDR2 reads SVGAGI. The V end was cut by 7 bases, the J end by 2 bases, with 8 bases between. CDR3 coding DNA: TGTGCCAGCAACGAGGGAAACTATGGCTACACCTTC. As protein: CASNEGNYGYTF.

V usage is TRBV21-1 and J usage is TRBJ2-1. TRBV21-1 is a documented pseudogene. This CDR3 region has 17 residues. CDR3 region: CASSQTAVVSLYNEQFF. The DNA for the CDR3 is TGTGCCAGCAGCCAGACGGCCGTCGTCTCCCTCTACAATGAGCAGTTCTTC.

The CDR3 coding sequence is TGCGCCAGCAGCTTAAGCGGGGTGGGAGATACGCAGTATTTT. Residues: CASSLSGVGDTQYF. The chain has TRBV5-1 and TRBJ2-3, with 7 bases lining up with TRBD2. CDR1 and CDR2 (germline): SGHRS, YFSETQ. V gave up 2 bases and J gave up 5 bases; unmatched junction bases: 5. CDR3 length: 14 residues.

This CDR3 is CASSSGPYNEQFF. In nucleotides, the CDR3 is TGTGCCAGCAGTTCGGGCCCTTACAATGAGCAGTTCTTC. J is TRBJ2-1 and V is TRBV27; no clear D gene. The germline gives CDR1 MNHEY, CDR2 SMNVEV (reference sequence). Trimming removed 4 bases at V and 4 bases at J, with 8 bases between. CDR3 length equals 13 residues.

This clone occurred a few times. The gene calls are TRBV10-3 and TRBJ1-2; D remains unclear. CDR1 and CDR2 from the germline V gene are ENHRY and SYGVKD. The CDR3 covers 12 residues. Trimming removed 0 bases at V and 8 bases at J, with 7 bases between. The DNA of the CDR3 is TGTGCCATCAGTGAGTCGGAGAGGGGCTACACCTTC. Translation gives CAISESERGYTF.

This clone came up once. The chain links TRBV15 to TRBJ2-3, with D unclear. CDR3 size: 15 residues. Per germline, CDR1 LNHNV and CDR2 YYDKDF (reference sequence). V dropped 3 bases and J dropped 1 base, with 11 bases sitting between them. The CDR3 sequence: CATSRDRLRTDTQYF. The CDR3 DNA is TGTGCCACCAGCAGGGACCGACTTCGCACAGATACGCAGTATTTT.

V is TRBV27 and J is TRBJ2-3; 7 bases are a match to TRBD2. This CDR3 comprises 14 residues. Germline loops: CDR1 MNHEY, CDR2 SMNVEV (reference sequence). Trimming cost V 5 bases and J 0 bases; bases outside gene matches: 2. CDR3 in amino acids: CASSPLASTDTQYF. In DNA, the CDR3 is TGTGCCAGCAGTCCACTAGCGAGCACAGATACGCAGTATTTT.

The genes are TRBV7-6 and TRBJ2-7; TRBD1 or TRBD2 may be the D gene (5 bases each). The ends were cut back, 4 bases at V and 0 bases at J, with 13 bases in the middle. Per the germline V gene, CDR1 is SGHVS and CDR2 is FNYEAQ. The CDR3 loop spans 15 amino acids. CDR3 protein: CASSSSRDGSYEQYF. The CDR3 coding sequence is TGTGCCAGCAGCTCGTCCCGGGACGGCTCCTACGAGCAGTACTTC.

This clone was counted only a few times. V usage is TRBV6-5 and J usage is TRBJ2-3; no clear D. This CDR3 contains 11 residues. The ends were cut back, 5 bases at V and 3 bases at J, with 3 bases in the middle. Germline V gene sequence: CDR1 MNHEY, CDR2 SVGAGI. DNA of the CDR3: TGTGCCAGCAGTCTAACAGATACGCAGTATTTT. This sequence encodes CASSLTDTQYF.

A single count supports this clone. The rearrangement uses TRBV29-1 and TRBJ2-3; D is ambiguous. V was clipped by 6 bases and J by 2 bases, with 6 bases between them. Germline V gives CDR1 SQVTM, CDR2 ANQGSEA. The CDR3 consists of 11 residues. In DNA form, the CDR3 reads TGCAGCGTGAGCCCCACAGATACGCAGTATTTT. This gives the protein CSVSPTDTQYF.

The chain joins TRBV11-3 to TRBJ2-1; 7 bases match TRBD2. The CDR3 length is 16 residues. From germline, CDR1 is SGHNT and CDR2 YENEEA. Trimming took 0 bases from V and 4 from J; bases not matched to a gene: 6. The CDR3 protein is CASSLDAGVGYNEQFF. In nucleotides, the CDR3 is TGTGCCAGCAGCTTAGATGCGGGAGTAGGATACAATGAGCAGTTCTTC. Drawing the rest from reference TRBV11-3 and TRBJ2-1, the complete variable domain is EAGVVQSPRYKIIEKKQPVAFWCNPISGHNTLYWYLQNLGQGPELLIRYENEEAVDDSQLPKDRFSAERLKGVDSTLKIQPAELGDSAVYLCASSLDAGVGYNEQFFGPGTRLTVL.

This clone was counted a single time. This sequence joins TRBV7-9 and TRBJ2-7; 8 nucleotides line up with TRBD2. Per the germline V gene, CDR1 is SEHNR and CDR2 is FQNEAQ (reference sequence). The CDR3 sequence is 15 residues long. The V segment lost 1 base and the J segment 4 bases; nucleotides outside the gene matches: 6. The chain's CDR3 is CASSLGTGGLYEQYF. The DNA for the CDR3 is TGTGCCAGCAGCTTAGGGACGGGAGGGCTATACGAGCAGTACTTC.

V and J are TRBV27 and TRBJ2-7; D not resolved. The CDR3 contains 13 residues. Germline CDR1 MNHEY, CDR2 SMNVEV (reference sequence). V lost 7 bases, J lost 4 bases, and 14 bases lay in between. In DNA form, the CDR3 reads TGTGCCAGCACCCTAAATGGTGGTTACGAGCAGTACTTC. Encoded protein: CASTLNGGYEQYF.

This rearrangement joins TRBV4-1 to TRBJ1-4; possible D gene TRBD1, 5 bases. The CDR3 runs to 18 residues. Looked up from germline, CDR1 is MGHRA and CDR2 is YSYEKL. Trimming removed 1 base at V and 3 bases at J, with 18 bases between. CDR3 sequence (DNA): TGCGCCAGCAGCCAAGGTGGGGTAAACAGGTTCCCTAATGAAAAACTGTTTTTT. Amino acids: CASSQGGVNRFPNEKLFF.

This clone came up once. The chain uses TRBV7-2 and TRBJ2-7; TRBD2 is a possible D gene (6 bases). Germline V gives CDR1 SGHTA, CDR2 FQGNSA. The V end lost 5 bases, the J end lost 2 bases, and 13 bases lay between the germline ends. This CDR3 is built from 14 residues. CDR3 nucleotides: TGTGCCAGCAGCCGCAACGGGAGAGCCTACGAGCAGTACTTC. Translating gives CASSRNGRAYEQYF.

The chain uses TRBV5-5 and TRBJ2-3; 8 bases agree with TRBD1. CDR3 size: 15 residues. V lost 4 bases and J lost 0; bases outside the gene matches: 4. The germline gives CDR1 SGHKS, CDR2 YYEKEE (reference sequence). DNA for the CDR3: TGTGCCAGCAGCGGGGGACAGGCGAGCACAGATACGCAGTATTTT. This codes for CASSGGQASTDTQYF.

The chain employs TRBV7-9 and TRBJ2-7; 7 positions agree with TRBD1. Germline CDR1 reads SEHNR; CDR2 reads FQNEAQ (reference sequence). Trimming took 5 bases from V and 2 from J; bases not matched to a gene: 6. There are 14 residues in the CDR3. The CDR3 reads CASSLRGLTYEQYF. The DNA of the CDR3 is TGTGCCAGCAGCCTAAGGGGGCTTACCTACGAGCAGTACTTC.

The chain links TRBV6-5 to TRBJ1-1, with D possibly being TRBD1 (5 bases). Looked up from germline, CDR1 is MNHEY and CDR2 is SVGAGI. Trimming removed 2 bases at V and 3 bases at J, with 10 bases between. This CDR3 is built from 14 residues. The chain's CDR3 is CASSYRGGDTEAFF. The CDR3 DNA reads TGTGCCAGCAGTTACAGGGGTGGGGACACTGAAGCTTTCTTT.

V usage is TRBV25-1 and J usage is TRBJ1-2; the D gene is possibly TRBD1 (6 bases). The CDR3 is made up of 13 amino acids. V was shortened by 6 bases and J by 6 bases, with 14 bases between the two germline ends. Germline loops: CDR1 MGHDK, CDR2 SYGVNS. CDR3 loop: CASRTTGSDGYTF. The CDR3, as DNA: TGTGCCAGCAGGACAACAGGGTCGGATGGCTACACCTTC.

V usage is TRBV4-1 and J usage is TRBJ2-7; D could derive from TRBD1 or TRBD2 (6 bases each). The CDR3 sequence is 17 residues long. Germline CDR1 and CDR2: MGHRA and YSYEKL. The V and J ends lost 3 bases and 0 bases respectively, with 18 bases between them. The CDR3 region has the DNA TGCGCCAGCAGCCAGCTGGAGGGGACAATAAGCTCCTACGAGCAGTACTTC. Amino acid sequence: CASSQLEGTISSYEQYF.

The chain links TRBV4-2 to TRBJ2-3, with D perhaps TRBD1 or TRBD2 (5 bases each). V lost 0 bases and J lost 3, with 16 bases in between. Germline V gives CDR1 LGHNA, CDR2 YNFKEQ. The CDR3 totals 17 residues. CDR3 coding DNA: TGTGCCAGCAGCCAAGAACCCTTCGGGGCTAGTACAGATACGCAGTATTTT. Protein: CASSQEPFGASTDTQYF.

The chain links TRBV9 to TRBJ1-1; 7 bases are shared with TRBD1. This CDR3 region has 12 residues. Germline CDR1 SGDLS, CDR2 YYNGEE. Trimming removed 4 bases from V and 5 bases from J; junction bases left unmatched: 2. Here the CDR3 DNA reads TGTGCCAGCAGCCTGGGACAGACTGAAGCTTTCTTT. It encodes CASSLGQTEAFF.

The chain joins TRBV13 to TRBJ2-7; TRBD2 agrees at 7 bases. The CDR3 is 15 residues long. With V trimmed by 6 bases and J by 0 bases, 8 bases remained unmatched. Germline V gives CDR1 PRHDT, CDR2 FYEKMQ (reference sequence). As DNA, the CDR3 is TGTGCCAGCAGTTTTCCTAGCGGAGGCTCCTACGAGCAGTACTTC. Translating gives CASSFPSGGSYEQYF. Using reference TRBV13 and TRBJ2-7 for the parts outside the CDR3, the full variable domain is AAGVIQSPRHLIKEKRETATLKCYPIPRHDTVYWYQQGPGQDPQFLISFYEKMQSDKGSIPDRFSAQQFSDYHSELNMSSLELGDSALYFCASSFPSGGSYEQYFGPGTRLTVT.